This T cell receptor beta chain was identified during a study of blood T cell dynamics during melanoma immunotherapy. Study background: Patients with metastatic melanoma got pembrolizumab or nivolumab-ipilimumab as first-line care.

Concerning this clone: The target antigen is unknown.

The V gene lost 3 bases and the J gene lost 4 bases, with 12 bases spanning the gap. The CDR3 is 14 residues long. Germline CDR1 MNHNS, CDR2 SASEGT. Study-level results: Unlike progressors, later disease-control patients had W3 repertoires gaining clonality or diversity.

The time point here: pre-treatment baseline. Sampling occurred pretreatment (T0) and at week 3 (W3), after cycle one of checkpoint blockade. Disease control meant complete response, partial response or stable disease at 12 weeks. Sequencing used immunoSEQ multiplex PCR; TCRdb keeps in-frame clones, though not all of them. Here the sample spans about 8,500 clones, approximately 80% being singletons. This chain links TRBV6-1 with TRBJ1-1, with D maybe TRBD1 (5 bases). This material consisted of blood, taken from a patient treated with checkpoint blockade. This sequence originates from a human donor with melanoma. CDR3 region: CASSETRGSTEAFF. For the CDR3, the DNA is TGTGCCAGCAGTGAGACGCGGGGGAGCACTGAAGCTTTCTTT.